This T cell receptor (beta chain) came from a study of blood T cell repertoires in COVID-19. Study-wide context: The United States, Italy and Spain provided the acute and convalescent COVID-19 samples.

In the study's own analysis: Nucleated cell number was recorded as an estimate derived from reference gene primer amplification. Sequenced by immunoSEQ multiplex PCR; TCRdb stores in-frame clones only, minus some. V, J and clone size were drawn from that table, and D and trimming were deduced from the DNA. Here the sample spans 200,000 to 250,000 clones, around 86% being singletons. V shed 2 bases and J 2 bases; nucleotides not matched to a gene: 14. In germline, CDR1 is LNHDA, CDR2 SQIVND (reference sequence). This CDR3 comprises 19 residues. The sample was peripheral blood. This TCR was recovered from a woman older than 75 with COVID-19, enrolled during active disease. J is TRBJ1-5 and V is TRBV19; TRBD1 agrees at 8 bases. The CDR3 region is CASSITGTGALRGNQPQHF. The CDR3 DNA follows: TGTGCCAGTAGTATAACCGGGACAGGCGCTTTAAGGGGCAATCAGCCCCAGCATTTT.